This T cell receptor (beta chain) was obtained from a study of CD8 T cells in ankylosing spondylitis. Quantitative 5'-RACE with molecular barcodes was used to make the TCR beta libraries. TCRdb re-called the 5' RACE reads with MiXCR, one entry per CDR3 protein. The sample has some 700,000 distinct CDR3 sequences, 15% to 20% seen once. Study-wide results and caveats: Reports of some motif variants in reactive arthritis synovial fluid and blood predate this one. One TCR beta motif, made up of eight highly homologous variants, appeared characteristic of ankylosing spondylitis blood. In ankylosing spondylitis patients, matched synovial fluid reportedly showed significant enrichment of disease-linked clones. Disease-linked clones, CD8+, were relatively rare in peripheral blood.

Germline CDR1 SGHAT, CDR2 FQNNGV. The V end lost 6 bases, the J end lost 5 bases, and 16 bases lay between the germline ends. The CDR3 is 14 amino acids. This clonotype was seen a few times. Its antigen is not known. The sequenced material came from blood, either unsorted or a sorted T cell fraction (not recorded which). The receptor's source is a male donor with ankylosing spondylitis. The chain carries TRBV11-2 and TRBJ1-2; D is possibly TRBD1 (6 bases). Here the CDR3 DNA reads TGTGCCAGCAGACAAGGGGGGGCCGAGTATGGCTACACCTTC. Translated: CASRQGGAEYGYTF.